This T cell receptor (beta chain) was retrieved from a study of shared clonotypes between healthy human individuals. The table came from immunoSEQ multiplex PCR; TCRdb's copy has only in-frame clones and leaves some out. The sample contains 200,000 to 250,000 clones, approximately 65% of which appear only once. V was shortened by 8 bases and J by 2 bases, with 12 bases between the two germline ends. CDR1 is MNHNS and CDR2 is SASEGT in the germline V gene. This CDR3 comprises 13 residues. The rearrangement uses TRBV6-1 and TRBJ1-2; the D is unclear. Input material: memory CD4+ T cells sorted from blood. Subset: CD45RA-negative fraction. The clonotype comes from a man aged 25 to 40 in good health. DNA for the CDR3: TGTGCCAGCCGCCTGGACGCGAACTATGGCTACACCTTC. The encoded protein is CASRLDANYGYTF.